A single sample is the source of the 5 T cell receptor beta chains below, sequenced in a study of cytomegalovirus exposure and HLA in healthy donors. The study ran its PCR with 60 Vbeta and 13 Jbeta primers. Method: immunoSEQ multiplex PCR; TCRdb's copy keeps in-frame clones and lacks some. The data hold about 140,000 clones, with over 75% observed a single time. Source material: PBMCs. Source of these receptors: a woman between 40 and 55 years old in good health and CMV-seronegative.

The rearrangement joins TRBV10-1 to TRBJ2-1; 12 bases line up with TRBD2. CDR3 length: 14 amino acids. Trimming cost V 5 bases and J 9 bases; bases outside gene matches: 5. Germline-derived CDR1 and CDR2 are WNHNN and SYGVQD (reference sequence). CDR3 nucleotide sequence: TGCGCCAGCAGTCCTAGCGGGAGGGCCGGTGAGCAGTTCTTC. Translating it yields CASSPSGRAGEQFF.

This chain links TRBV29-1 with TRBJ2-3, with TRBD1 identical over 8 bases. V trimming: 2 bases; J trimming: 3 bases; junction bases outside the gene matches: 7. The length of the CDR3 is 15 residues. Germline-derived CDR1 and CDR2 are SQVTM and ANQGSEA. The CDR3, as DNA: TGCAGCGTTGAAATCCAGGGGGCGGGAACAGATACGCAGTATTTT. This encodes CSVEIQGAGTDTQYF.

The DNA for the CDR3 is TGTGCCAGCAGTGAGATGAGCGGGGACTACAATGAGCAGTTCTTC. Its translation is CASSEMSGDYNEQFF. The J gene is TRBJ2-1, the V gene TRBV6-4; 7 bases are a match to TRBD2. V trimming: 3 bases; J trimming: 3 bases; junction bases outside the gene matches: 5. The CDR3 covers 15 residues. Germline CDR1 is MRHNA and CDR2 is SNTAGT.

The rearrangement links TRBV11-3 to TRBJ2-1; 10 nucleotides match TRBD2. Unmatched junction bases numbered 3, after V lost 2 bases and J lost 2 bases. The CDR3 runs to 16 residues. CDR1 is SGHNT, CDR2 YENEEA, per germline. DNA of the CDR3: TGTGCCAGCAGCTTAACAGCGGGAGGGCCCTACAATGAGCAGTTCTTC. This encodes CASSLTAGGPYNEQFF.

The count of this clone is one. The chain employs TRBV6-1 and TRBJ1-5; D is possibly TRBD1 (5 bases). Germline V CDR1 and CDR2: MNHNS, SASEGT. V was cut by 2 bases and J by 7 bases, with 18 bases left in between. The CDR3 consists of 16 residues. CDR3 loop: CASSEIFSGPGQPQHF. The CDR3 DNA follows: TGTGCCAGCAGTGAAATCTTTTCAGGGCCTGGGCAGCCCCAGCATTTT.